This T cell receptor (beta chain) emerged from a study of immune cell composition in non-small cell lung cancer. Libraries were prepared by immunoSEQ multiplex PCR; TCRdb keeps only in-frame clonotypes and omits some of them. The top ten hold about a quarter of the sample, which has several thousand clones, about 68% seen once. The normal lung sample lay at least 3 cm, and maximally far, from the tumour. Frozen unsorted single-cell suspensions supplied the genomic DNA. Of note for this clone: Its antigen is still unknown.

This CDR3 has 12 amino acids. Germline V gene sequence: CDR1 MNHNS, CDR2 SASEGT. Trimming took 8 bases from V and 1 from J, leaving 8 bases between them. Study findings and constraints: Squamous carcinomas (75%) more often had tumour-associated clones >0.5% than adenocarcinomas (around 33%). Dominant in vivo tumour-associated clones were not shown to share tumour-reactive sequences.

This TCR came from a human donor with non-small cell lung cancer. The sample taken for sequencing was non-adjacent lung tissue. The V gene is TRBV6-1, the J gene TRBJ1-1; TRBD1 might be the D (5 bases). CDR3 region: CASLRGNTEAFF. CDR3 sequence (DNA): TGTGCCAGCCTTAGGGGGAACACTGAAGCTTTCTTT.